These T cell receptor beta chains were read from a single sample in a study of cytomegalovirus exposure and HLA in healthy donors. Assay used: immunoSEQ multiplex PCR; TCRdb lists only in-frame clones, some missing. Here the sample spans 160,000 or so clones, more than 65% being singletons. The sequenced sample was PBMCs. These receptors were obtained from a woman between 50 and 59 years old in good health and CMV-seronegative. The CDR3 runs from the conserved cysteine through the conserved F or W. D genes are given only for firm matches. Part of the rows lack a size; the others show once, few, many or a class for expanded clones.

D gene: NA; J gene: TRBJ2-7; V gene: TRBV28; clone size: NA; CDR3 protein: CASWGLPSSYEQYF; CDR3 DNA: TGTGCCAGCTGGGGCCTCCCAAGCTCCTACGAGCAGTACTTC
D gene: NA; J gene: TRBJ1-1; V gene: TRBV27; clone size: NA; CDR3 protein: CASSFSHSGVDTEAFF; CDR3 DNA: TGTGCCAGCAGTTTTTCCCACTCAGGGGTGGACACTGAAGCTTTCTTT
D gene: NA; J gene: TRBJ1-5; V gene: TRBV5-4; clone size: NA; CDR3 protein: CASSLDRGQNQPQHF; CDR3 DNA: TGTGCCAGCAGCTTGGATCGGGGACAAAATCAGCCCCAGCATTTT
D gene: TRBD1; J gene: TRBJ1-1; V gene: TRBV11-2; clone size: NA; CDR3 protein: CASSFPRQGALTEAFF; CDR3 DNA: TGTGCCAGCAGCTTCCCCAGGCAGGGGGCTCTCACTGAAGCTTTCTTT
D gene: TRBD2; J gene: TRBJ2-1; V gene: TRBV19; clone size: NA; CDR3 protein: CASSLAAYNEQFF; CDR3 DNA: TGTGCCAGTAGCCTAGCGGCTTACAATGAGCAGTTCTTC
D gene: NA; J gene: TRBJ1-6; V gene: TRBV6-5; clone size: NA; CDR3 protein: CASSYQGLSYNSPLHF; CDR3 DNA: TGTGCCAGCAGTTACCAGGGTCTCTCCTATAATTCACCCCTCCACTTT
D gene: TRBD1; J gene: TRBJ2-7; V gene: TRBV19; clone size: NA; CDR3 protein: CASSMGGQGREQYF; CDR3 DNA: TGTGCCAGTAGTATGGGTGGACAGGGGCGCGAGCAGTACTTC
D gene: TRBD2; J gene: TRBJ2-6; V gene: TRBV15; clone size: NA; CDR3 protein: CATSRGGGGSTLSSGANVLTF; CDR3 DNA: TGTGCCACCAGCAGAGGGGGGGGAGGGTCAACCTTAAGCTCTGGGGCCAACGTCCTGACTTTC
D gene: TRBD1; J gene: TRBJ2-1; V gene: TRBV6-5; clone size: NA; CDR3 protein: CASSRRGNEQFF; CDR3 DNA: TGTGCCAGCAGCCGCAGGGGGAATGAGCAGTTCTTC
D gene: NA; J gene: TRBJ2-1; V gene: TRBV7-2; clone size: NA; CDR3 protein: CASSLFQGPSYNEQFF; CDR3 DNA: TGTGCCAGCAGCTTATTCCAGGGGCCCTCCTACAATGAGCAGTTCTTC
D gene: TRBD2; J gene: TRBJ2-3; V gene: TRBV5-5; clone size: NA; CDR3 protein: CASSLNVGGTDTQYF; CDR3 DNA: TGTGCCAGCAGCTTGAATGTGGGAGGGACAGATACGCAGTATTTT
D gene: TRBD2; J gene: TRBJ2-1; V gene: TRBV4-2; clone size: once; CDR3 protein: CASSQEEREGFINEQFF; CDR3 DNA: TGTGCCAGCAGCCAAGAAGAGCGGGAGGGCTTTATCAATGAGCAGTTCTTC
D gene: NA; J gene: TRBJ1-4; V gene: TRBV2; clone size: NA; CDR3 protein: CASRKGAGVLELFF; CDR3 DNA: TGTGCCAGCAGAAAAGGGGCGGGGGTTTTGGAACTGTTTTTT
D gene: TRBD2; J gene: TRBJ2-7; V gene: TRBV19; clone size: NA; CDR3 protein: CASGSRLLAGGRHEQYF; CDR3 DNA: TGTGCCAGCGGCTCCCGACTCTTAGCGGGAGGGAGGCACGAGCAGTACTTC
D gene: NA; J gene: TRBJ2-7; V gene: TRBV5-4; clone size: NA; CDR3 protein: CASSFTGPEQYF; CDR3 DNA: TGTGCCAGCAGCTTCACAGGTCCCGAGCAGTACTTC
D gene: NA; J gene: TRBJ2-2; V gene: TRBV5-6; clone size: NA; CDR3 protein: CASSRVRTGELFF; CDR3 DNA: TGTGCCAGCAGTCGGGTTCGCACCGGGGAGCTGTTTTTT
D gene: NA; J gene: TRBJ1-2; V gene: TRBV11-2; clone size: NA; CDR3 protein: CASSLDLGIANYGYTF; CDR3 DNA: TGTGCCAGCAGCTTAGATCTCGGGATAGCTAACTATGGCTACACCTTC
D gene: TRBD1; J gene: TRBJ1-2; V gene: TRBV6-5; clone size: NA; CDR3 protein: CASSYSSVQGALGYTF; CDR3 DNA: TGTGCCAGCAGTTACTCGAGCGTACAGGGGGCGCTTGGCTACACCTTC
D gene: TRBD1; J gene: TRBJ1-4; V gene: TRBV9; clone size: NA; CDR3 protein: CASSVGESGQGEKLFF; CDR3 DNA: TGTGCCAGCAGCGTAGGAGAATCCGGACAGGGTGAAAAACTGTTTTTT
D gene: NA; J gene: TRBJ2-7; V gene: TRBV9; clone size: few; CDR3 protein: CASSVAPVPSYEQYF; CDR3 DNA: TGTGCCAGCAGCGTAGCTCCAGTCCCCTCCTACGAGCAGTACTTC
D gene: TRBD2; J gene: TRBJ2-5; V gene: TRBV28; clone size: NA; CDR3 protein: CASSFELTSGYQETQYF; CDR3 DNA: TGTGCCAGCAGTTTTGAATTGACTAGCGGATACCAAGAGACCCAGTACTTC
D gene: NA; J gene: TRBJ2-4; V gene: TRBV5-6; clone size: NA; CDR3 protein: CASSLAGRPLAKNIQYF; CDR3 DNA: TGTGCCAGCAGCTTGGCAGGCAGACCATTAGCCAAAAACATTCAGTACTTC
D gene: NA; J gene: TRBJ2-7; V gene: TRBV19; clone size: NA; CDR3 protein: CASSQAGASSYEQYF; CDR3 DNA: TGTGCCAGTAGTCAAGCAGGGGCGTCCTCCTACGAGCAGTACTTC
D gene: NA; J gene: TRBJ1-4; V gene: TRBV5-1; clone size: NA; CDR3 protein: CASSLEGSTNEKLFF; CDR3 DNA: TGCGCCAGCAGCTTGGAGGGGTCAACTAATGAAAAACTGTTTTTT
D gene: TRBD1; J gene: TRBJ2-1; V gene: TRBV7-8; clone size: NA; CDR3 protein: CASSPQGITYNEQFF; CDR3 DNA: TGTGCCAGCAGCCCACAGGGGATAACCTACAATGAGCAGTTCTTC
D gene: TRBD2; J gene: TRBJ2-1; V gene: TRBV5-4; clone size: NA; CDR3 protein: CASSLGGLAGSSYNEQFF; CDR3 DNA: TGTGCCAGCAGCTTGGGCGGACTAGCGGGGAGCTCCTACAATGAGCAGTTCTTC
D gene: TRBD1; J gene: TRBJ2-3; V gene: TRBV6-4; clone size: NA; CDR3 protein: CASSDSGQNTDTQYF; CDR3 DNA: TGTGCCAGCAGTGACTCGGGACAGAACACAGATACGCAGTATTTT
D gene: TRBD2; J gene: TRBJ2-7; V gene: TRBV13; clone size: NA; CDR3 protein: CASSSRAGEVHYEQYF; CDR3 DNA: TGTGCCAGCAGCTCCAGGGCGGGGGAAGTTCACTACGAGCAGTACTTC
D gene: NA; J gene: TRBJ2-6; V gene: TRBV5-4; clone size: NA; CDR3 protein: CASSLRSDSGANVLTF; CDR3 DNA: TGTGCCAGCAGCCTGAGGAGCGACTCTGGGGCCAACGTCCTGACTTTC
D gene: NA; J gene: TRBJ1-1; V gene: TRBV12-5; clone size: few; CDR3 protein: CASGLVLGRNTEAFF; CDR3 DNA: TGTGCTAGTGGTTTGGTACTAGGGAGGAACACTGAAGCTTTCTTT
D gene: NA; J gene: TRBJ2-2; V gene: TRBV6-1; clone size: NA; CDR3 protein: CASSEMRDGELFF; CDR3 DNA: TGTGCCAGCAGTGAAATGAGGGACGGGGAGCTGTTTTTT
D gene: NA; J gene: TRBJ2-2; V gene: TRBV28; clone size: NA; CDR3 protein: CASLDRTNTGELFF; CDR3 DNA: TGTGCCAGCCTAGACAGGACCAACACCGGGGAGCTGTTTTTT
D gene: NA; J gene: TRBJ2-3; V gene: TRBV11-3; clone size: NA; CDR3 protein: CASSSPRDSSTDTQYF; CDR3 DNA: TGTGCCAGCAGCTCGCCCCGGGACTCTAGCACAGATACGCAGTATTTT
D gene: TRBD2; J gene: TRBJ2-6; V gene: TRBV28; clone size: many; CDR3 protein: CASSPGRGYRSSGANVLTF; CDR3 DNA: TGTGCCAGCAGCCCGGGGCGGGGGTACAGAAGCTCTGGGGCCAACGTCCTGACTTTC
D gene: NA; J gene: TRBJ2-5; V gene: TRBV9; clone size: NA; CDR3 protein: CASSEQGFQETQYF; CDR3 DNA: TGTGCCAGCAGCGAACAGGGATTCCAAGAGACCCAGTACTTC
D gene: TRBD2; J gene: TRBJ2-3; V gene: TRBV7-2; clone size: NA; CDR3 protein: CASSLGISGGASIDTQYF; CDR3 DNA: TGTGCCAGCAGCTTAGGTATTAGCGGGGGCGCAAGTATAGATACGCAGTATTTT
D gene: NA; J gene: TRBJ2-5; V gene: TRBV19; clone size: few; CDR3 protein: CASSMLIQQETQYF; CDR3 DNA: TGTGCCAGTAGTATGCTGATACAGCAAGAGACCCAGTACTTC
D gene: NA; J gene: TRBJ1-1; V gene: TRBV6-6; clone size: NA; CDR3 protein: CASSGRAGEAFF; CDR3 DNA: TGTGCCAGTTCGGGTAGGGCGGGGGAAGCTTTCTTT
D gene: NA; J gene: TRBJ2-2; V gene: TRBV6-5; clone size: once; CDR3 protein: CASSFTVDRNTGELFF; CDR3 DNA: TGTGCCAGCAGTTTCACGGTGGACAGAAACACCGGGGAGCTGTTTTTT
D gene: NA; J gene: TRBJ1-2; V gene: TRBV28; clone size: NA; CDR3 protein: CASSIIRNYGYTF; CDR3 DNA: TGTGCCAGCAGCATAATCAGAAACTATGGCTACACCTTC
D gene: TRBD1; J gene: TRBJ2-7; V gene: TRBV11-3; clone size: NA; CDR3 protein: CASSRTGTYEQYF; CDR3 DNA: TGTGCCAGCAGCAGGACAGGGACCTACGAGCAGTACTTC